The entry that follows covers one TCR beta chain sequence. As yet, its antigen is unknown. Through a sample-barcoded 5' primer and a J-beta primer mix, a second PCR was run for 7 to 11 cycles. TCRdb used MiXCR to reprocess the 5' RACE reads, holding one entry per CDR3 protein. The table records fewer than 2 million distinct CDR3 sequences, approximately 39% of them present only once. This entry belongs to a study of blood T cells in healthy people across ages. Regarding the study as a whole: Across samples, TCR beta diversity tracked strongly with naive T cell percentage.

The TCR originated in a human donor in good health. What was sequenced was blood.

The DNA of the CDR3 is TGCAGTGCTAGAGAGGGGACTGCCGTACGGGAGCAGTACTTC. Translated: CSAREGTAVREQYF. The rearrangement links TRBV20-1 to TRBJ2-7, with a tentative D call TRBD2 (6 bases). This CDR3 contains 14 residues. Looked up from germline, CDR1 is DFQATT and CDR2 is SNEGSKA (reference sequence). Trimming removed 0 bases from V and 7 bases from J, with 16 bases in between.